Shown below are 6 T cell receptor beta chains from a single sample sequenced in a study of blood T cells in healthy people across ages. For the second PCR, which ran for about 6 to 11 cycles, a sample-barcoded 5' primer and a J-beta primer mix were used. TCRdb processed the 5' RACE reads anew with MiXCR; each CDR3 protein has one entry. The sample includes 700,000 or so distinct CDR3 sequences, over 20% of them seen just once. Source material: blood. The source of these receptors is a man between 70 and 80 years old in good health.

This clonotype was picked up a small number of times. The chain combines TRBV12-3 or TRBV12-4 with TRBJ2-1; 7 bases fit TRBD2. The CDR3 covers 11 residues. V gave up 10 bases and J gave up 12 bases; unmatched junction bases: 9. CDR3 DNA: TGTGCCACCTACAACCCGGGAGGGCAGTTCTTC. As protein: CATYNPGGQFF.

The rearrangement links TRBV7-2 to TRBJ2-5; D call uncertain. Germline lookup yields CDR1 SGHTA and CDR2 FQGNSA. CDR3 length: 13 amino acids. V lost 4 bases and J lost 2, with 8 bases in between. CDR3 residues: CASSWGIQETQYF. In DNA form, the CDR3 reads TGTGCCAGCAGCTGGGGTATACAAGAGACCCAGTACTTC.

In its sample, this clonotype was seen many times. The chain uses TRBV3-1 and TRBJ1-2; 10 bases map to TRBD1. The CDR3 is made up of 15 amino acids. In germline, CDR1 is LGHDT, CDR2 YNNKEL (reference sequence). V was pared by 4 bases and J by 0 bases, with 2 bases of the junction left unmatched. The CDR3 nucleotides read TGTGCCAGCAGCCTCGGACAGGGGGCTAACTATGGCTACACCTTC. Translation gives CASSLGQGANYGYTF. Full variable domain (remainder filled in from reference TRBV3-1 and TRBJ1-2): DTAVSQTPKYLVTQMGNDKSIKCEQNLGHDTMYWYKQDSKKFLKIMFSYNNKELIINETVPNRFSPKSPDKAHLNLHINSLELGDSAVYFCASSLGQGANYGYTFGSGTRLTVV.

The chain links TRBV6-6 to TRBJ1-2, with no clear D. CDR1 is MNHNY and CDR2 is SVGAGI in the germline V gene (reference sequence). The V end lost 8 bases, the J end lost 7 bases, and 14 bases lay between the germline ends. The length of the CDR3 is 12 residues. This chain's CDR3 is CASYLAGIGYTF. Here the CDR3 DNA reads TGTGCCAGCTATCTAGCAGGCATTGGCTACACCTTC.

A few counts support this clonotype. V is TRBV24-1 and J is TRBJ2-7, with TRBD1 as a possible D gene (6 bases). Deletions cut 12 bases from V and 3 bases from J, with 20 bases between. Germline values: CDR1 KGHDR, CDR2 SFDVKD. The CDR3 totals 14 residues. This CDR3 is CASPQKTGIYEQYV. The DNA of the CDR3 is TGTGCCTCACCCCAAAAAACAGGGATCTACGAGCAGTACGTC.

This clonotype was seen a few times. The rearrangement joins TRBV5-6 to TRBJ1-2, with a possible D match to TRBD1 (6 bases). V was shortened by 3 bases and J by 5 bases, with 11 bases between the two germline ends. The CDR3 has 13 amino acids. Germline V gene lookup returns CDR1 SGHDT and CDR2 YYEEEE. The CDR3 DNA is TGTGCCAGCAGCTCGGACAGTCGTTATGGCTACACCTTC. Its translation is CASSSDSRYGYTF.